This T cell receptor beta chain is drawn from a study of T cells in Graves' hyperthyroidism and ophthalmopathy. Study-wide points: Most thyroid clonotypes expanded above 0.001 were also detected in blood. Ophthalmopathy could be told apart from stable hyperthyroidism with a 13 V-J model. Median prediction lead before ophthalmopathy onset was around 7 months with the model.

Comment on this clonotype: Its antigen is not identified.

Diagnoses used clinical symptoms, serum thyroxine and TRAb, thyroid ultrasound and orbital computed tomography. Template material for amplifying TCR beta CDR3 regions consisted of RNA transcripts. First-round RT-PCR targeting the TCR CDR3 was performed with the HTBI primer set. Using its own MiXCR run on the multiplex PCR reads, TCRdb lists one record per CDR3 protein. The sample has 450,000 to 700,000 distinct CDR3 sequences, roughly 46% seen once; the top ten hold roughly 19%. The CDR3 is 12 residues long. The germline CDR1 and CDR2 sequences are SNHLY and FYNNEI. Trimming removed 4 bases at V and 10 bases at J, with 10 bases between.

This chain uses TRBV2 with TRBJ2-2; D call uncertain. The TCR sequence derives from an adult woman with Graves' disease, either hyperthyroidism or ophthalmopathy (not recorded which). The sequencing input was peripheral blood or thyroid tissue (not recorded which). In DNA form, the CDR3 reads TGTGCCAGCAGTGGCGTCAGCGAGGAGCTGTTTTTT. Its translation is CASSGVSEELFF.